This passage covers 23 T cell receptor beta chains from one sample sequenced in a study of T cell repertoires in cytomegalovirus infection. TCRdb independently ran MiXCR on the reads; one entry per CDR3 protein. This table has a few hundred thousand distinct CDR3 sequences, roughly 15% appearing once. Sequencing used PBMCs. These receptors originate from a human donor in good health (CMV status not recorded). Some clones in this sample may be carry-over from other donors' samples.

This clonotype was picked up many times. The chain links TRBV19 to TRBJ2-7; TRBD1 might be the D (5 bases). CDR1 is LNHDA, CDR2 SQIVND, per germline (reference sequence). V was clipped by 4 bases and J by 2 bases, with 12 bases between them. This CDR3 has 14 residues. The CDR3 region has the DNA TGTGCCAGTAGTAAGGGCAGGGCCCCCTACGAGCAGTACTTC. Encoded protein: CASSKGRAPYEQYF. The full variable domain, completed using reference TRBV19 and TRBJ2-7, is DGGITQSPKYLFRKEGQNVTLSCEQNLNHDAMYWYRQDPGQGLRLIYYSQIVNDFQKGDIAEGYSVSREKKESFPLTVTSAQKNPTAFYLCASSKGRAPYEQYFGPGTRLTVT.

J is TRBJ2-1 and V is TRBV6-2 or TRBV6-3, with 9 bases matching TRBD1. CDR1 and CDR2 (germline): MNHEY, SVGEGT. V shed 8 bases and J 4 bases; nucleotides not matched to a gene: 6. This CDR3 region has 14 residues. The CDR3 bases are TGTGCCAGCCGGCTCGGGACAGGGTACAATGAGCAGTTCTTC. Protein sequence: CASRLGTGYNEQFF.

The CDR3 DNA follows: TGTGCCAGCAGTCCGGACAGTCCTGAAAAACTGTTTTTT. Its protein product is CASSPDSPEKLFF. V gene TRBV2 combines with J gene TRBJ1-4; a weak D match, TRBD1 (6 bases). The germline V gene has CDR1 SNHLY and CDR2 FYNNEI. The CDR3 loop spans 13 amino acids. The V end was cut by 5 bases, the J end by 7 bases, with 11 bases between.

This clonotype was picked up a small number of times. This rearrangement joins TRBV4-2 to TRBJ1-1; perhaps TRBD1 as D (5 bases). Germline V gene lookup returns CDR1 LGHNA and CDR2 YNFKEQ. This CDR3 region has 13 residues. V lost 4 bases, J lost 11 bases, and 17 bases lay in between. The CDR3 DNA follows: TGTGCCAGCAGCCCGCCCAGGGAGCCGCGGGCTTTCTTT. The encoded protein is CASSPPREPRAFF.

This rearrangement joins TRBV9 to TRBJ1-3, with 9 bases that match TRBD1. Germline V gene sequence: CDR1 SGDLS, CDR2 YYNGEE. This CDR3 contains 15 residues. V gave up 3 bases and J gave up 2 bases; unmatched junction bases: 3. The CDR3 reads CASSEQGAAGNTIYF. The CDR3 DNA reads TGTGCCAGCAGCGAACAGGGGGCAGCTGGAAACACCATATATTTT. Full variable domain (outside the CDR3, taken from reference TRBV9 and TRBJ1-3): DSGVTQTPKHLITATGQRVTLRCSPRSGDLSVYWYQQSLDQGLQFLIQYYNGEERAKGNILERFSAQQFPDLHSELNLSSLELGDSALYFCASSEQGAAGNTIYFGEGSWLTVV.

This clonotype was counted ten times or more. This sequence joins TRBV7-9 and TRBJ1-4, with TRBD1 matching 9 bases. CDR1 and CDR2 (germline): SEHNR, FQNEAQ (reference sequence). V lost 4 bases and J lost 6; bases outside the gene matches: 6. CDR3 size: 15 residues. CDR3 DNA sequence: TGTGCCAGCAGCTCCCTACAGGGGGCGGATGAAAAACTGTTTTTT. Encoded protein: CASSSLQGADEKLFF. Supplemented by reference TRBV7-9 and TRBJ1-4, the full variable domain reads DTGVSQNPRHKITKRGQNVTFRCDPISEHNRLYWYRQTLGQGPEFLTYFQNEAQLEKSRLLSDRFSAERPKGSFSTLEIQRTEQGDSAMYLCASSSLQGADEKLFFGSGTQLSVL.

This rearrangement joins TRBV24-1 to TRBJ1-1, with 9 bases lining up with TRBD1. Germline trimming cut 0 bases from V and 0 bases from J; bases unmatched to any gene: 13. Germline V gene data show CDR1 as KGHDR and CDR2 as SFDVKD. The CDR3 spans 20 residues. For the CDR3, the DNA is TGTGCCACCAGTGATTTGCAGGGCGGACAGGGGAAAAGGATGAACACTGAAGCTTTCTTT. Translation: CATSDLQGGQGKRMNTEAFF.

The gene calls are TRBV25-1 and TRBJ1-1, with unresolved D. The CDR3 is 16 amino acids. V was pared by 1 base and J by 3 bases, with 15 bases between. Looked up from germline, CDR1 is MGHDK and CDR2 is SYGVNS. The DNA of the CDR3 is TGTGCCAGCAGTGAATCCGGGTTGGTTAAGGACACTGAAGCTTTCTTT. Amino acids: CASSESGLVKDTEAFF.

In the case of this clonotype: This CDR3 fails to terminate in the conserved phenylalanine or tryptophan, so it likely reflects a read error. The rearrangement links TRBV4-3 to TRBJ1-6; TRBD1 matches 12 bases. The ends lost 0 bases at V and 8 bases at J; junction bases unmatched: 8. Germline lookup yields CDR1 LGHNA and CDR2 YSLEER. The CDR3 loop spans 18 amino acids. The CDR3 DNA is TGCGCCAGCAGCCAAGAAATTCCCGGGACAGGGGGCTATTCACCCCTCCACTCT. It codes for CASSQEIPGTGGYSPLHS.

A few counts support this clonotype. The CDR3 loop is CASSRDPSSYNEQFF. CDR3 coding DNA: TGTGCCAGCAGCCGAGATCCGAGCTCCTACAATGAGCAGTTCTTC. The chain is built from TRBV4-2 and TRBJ2-1; D unclear. The V and J ends lost 4 bases and 0 bases respectively, with 10 bases between them. The CDR3 spans 15 residues. Germline CDR1 is LGHNA and CDR2 is YNFKEQ.

This clonotype was detected ten times or more. The CDR3 sequence: CASRAGDLQETQYF. The CDR3 region has the DNA TGTGCCAGCAGAGCGGGGGACCTACAAGAGACCCAGTACTTC. The V and J genes are TRBV12-3 or TRBV12-4 and TRBJ2-5, with 8 bases aligning to TRBD2. Trimming cost V 6 bases and J 2 bases; bases outside gene matches: 5. This CDR3 is 14 amino acids long.

This clonotype was detected only a few times. The V gene is TRBV11-3, the J gene TRBJ1-1; tentative D call: TRBD1 (6 bases). The germline gives CDR1 SGHNT, CDR2 YENEEA. V lost 5 bases to trimming and J lost 6 bases, with 16 bases between them. CDR3 length: 14 residues. The CDR3 sequence is CASSPQATGSEAFF. In DNA form, the CDR3 reads TGTGCCAGCAGCCCCCAGGCGACAGGATCTGAAGCTTTCTTT.

The sample holds a few counts of this clonotype. This chain uses TRBV11-2 with TRBJ1-5; 8 bases are shared with TRBD1. The germline CDR1 and CDR2 sequences are SGHAT and FQNNGV. Trimming took 3 bases from V and 7 from J; bases not matched to a gene: 8. The CDR3 runs 15 residues. CDR3 loop: CASSLSRGHDQPQHF. In DNA, the CDR3 is TGTGCCAGCAGCTTGAGCAGGGGGCATGACCAGCCCCAGCATTTT.

There are many counts of this clonotype. The chain links TRBV11-2 to TRBJ2-7, with TRBD2 as a possible D gene (5 bases). This CDR3 comprises 14 residues. Germline V gives CDR1 SGHAT, CDR2 FQNNGV. The ends were cut back, 3 bases at V and 3 bases at J, with 12 bases in the middle. This CDR3 reads CASSFSVGLYEQYF. The CDR3 DNA sequence: TGTGCCAGCAGCTTTTCAGTAGGACTCTACGAGCAGTACTTC.

This clonotype was detected a few times. The chain couples TRBV15 to TRBJ2-3; D is uncertain. The CDR3 has 19 amino acids. From germline, CDR1 is LNHNV and CDR2 YYDKDF (reference sequence). Between the trimmed V and J ends, which lost 0 bases and 3 bases, there was a span of 22 bases. CDR3 amino acids: CATSRDRQLQGRGTDTQYF. CDR3 coding DNA: TGTGCCACCAGCAGAGACCGACAACTCCAAGGCCGTGGGACAGATACGCAGTATTTT.

This clonotype was picked up many times. This chain joins TRBV2 and TRBJ2-3, with a possible D match to TRBD1 (5 bases). Germline lookup yields CDR1 SNHLY and CDR2 FYNNEI. This CDR3 is 14 amino acids long. V was trimmed by 6 bases and J by 0 bases, leaving 10 bases between them. The CDR3 DNA sequence: TGTGCCAGCAGCTGGACACGTAGCACAGATACGCAGTATTTT. This encodes CASSWTRSTDTQYF.

The chain joins TRBV20-1 to TRBJ1-1; no reliable D call. Germline V gives CDR1 DFQATT, CDR2 SNEGSKA (reference sequence). Trimming removed 5 bases at V and 0 bases at J, with 10 bases between. The CDR3 consists of 13 residues. CDR3 amino acids: CSAGRTLNTEAFF. CDR3 DNA: TGCAGTGCTGGCCGAACTTTGAACACTGAAGCTTTCTTT.

This clonotype was recorded at least ten times. V gene TRBV7-2 combines with J gene TRBJ2-2; 7 bases agree with TRBD2. After removal of 1 base from V and 1 base from J, the junction contained 3 bases not matched to a gene. The CDR3 totals 16 residues. Germline CDR1 SGHTA, CDR2 FQGNSA. The CDR3 region is CASSLVSGGNTGELFF. CDR3 nucleotide sequence: TGTGCCAGCAGCTTAGTGTCGGGGGGGAACACCGGGGAGCTGTTTTTT.

This clonotype occurred many times. As DNA, the CDR3 is TGTGCCAGCAGGCCCCTACTTGGACTGTCCGGCTACACCTTC. Protein sequence: CASRPLLGLSGYTF. The chain recombines TRBV7-2 with TRBJ1-2; no clear D gene. The germline V gene encodes CDR1 SGHTA and CDR2 FQGNSA. The CDR3 runs to 14 residues. Trimming left V 6 bases short and J 8 bases short, with 19 bases between.

This clonotype has just a few counts. The genes are TRBV6-6 and TRBJ1-5, with D possibly being TRBD1 (5 bases). Germline CDR1 is MNHNY and CDR2 is SVGAGI (reference sequence). The CDR3 runs to 16 residues. The ends were cut back, 0 bases at V and 7 bases at J, with 16 bases in the middle. This chain's CDR3 is CASSYSIGQGHQPQHF. The CDR3 DNA reads as TGTGCCAGCAGTTACTCGATTGGGCAGGGTCACCAGCCCCAGCATTTT.

This clonotype was counted at least ten times. This chain uses TRBV7-8 with TRBJ2-7, with D possibly TRBD2 on 5 matching bases. The ends were cut back, 5 bases at V and 6 bases at J, with 11 bases in the middle. The germline CDR1 and CDR2 sequences are SGHVS and FQNEAQ. This CDR3 is built from 12 residues. CDR3: CASSARAGEQYF. The DNA of the CDR3 is TGTGCCAGCAGCGCTCGGGCGGGCGAGCAGTACTTC. The variable domain in full, completed from reference TRBV7-8 and TRBJ2-7, reads GAGVSQSPRYKVAKRGQDVALRCDPISGHVSLFWYQQALGQGPEFLTYFQNEAQLDKSGLPSDRFFAERPEGSVSTLKIQRTQQEDSAVYLCASSARAGEQYFGPGTRLTVT.

In this sample, this clonotype turned up a few times. The chain combines TRBV20-1 with TRBJ2-3; tentatively, D is TRBD1 (6 bases). The V end was cut by 6 bases, the J end by 4 bases, with 17 bases between. Per germline, CDR1 DFQATT and CDR2 SNEGSKA (reference sequence). The length of the CDR3 is 14 residues. For the CDR3, the DNA is TGCAGTGCCCCGCAAGGGGGATTGGCAGATACGCAGTATTTT. It translates to CSAPQGGLADTQYF.

This clonotype was detected only a few times. The chain carries TRBV12-3 or TRBV12-4 and TRBJ1-4, with D possibly TRBD1 on 6 matching bases. This CDR3 contains 14 residues. The V end lost 3 bases, the J end lost 5 bases, and 10 bases lay between the germline ends. This chain's CDR3 is CASSLAQGNEKLFF. In nucleotides, the CDR3 is TGTGCCAGCAGTTTGGCACAGGGAAATGAAAAACTGTTTTTT.